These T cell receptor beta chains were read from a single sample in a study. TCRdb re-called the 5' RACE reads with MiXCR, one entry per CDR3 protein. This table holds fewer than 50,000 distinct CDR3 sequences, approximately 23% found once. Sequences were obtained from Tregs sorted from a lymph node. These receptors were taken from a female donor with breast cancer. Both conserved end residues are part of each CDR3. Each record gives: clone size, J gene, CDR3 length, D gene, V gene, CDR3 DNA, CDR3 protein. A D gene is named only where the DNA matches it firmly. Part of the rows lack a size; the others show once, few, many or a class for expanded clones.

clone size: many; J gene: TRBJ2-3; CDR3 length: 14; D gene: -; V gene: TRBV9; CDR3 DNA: TGTGCCAGCAGCGTCGCCGCCAACACAGATACGCAGTATTTT; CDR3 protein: CASSVAANTDTQYF
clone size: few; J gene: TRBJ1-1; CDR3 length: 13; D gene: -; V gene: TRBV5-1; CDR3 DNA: TGCGCCAGCAGCTTCCAGGGAGGCGCTGAAGCTTTCTTT; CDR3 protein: CASSFQGGAEAFF
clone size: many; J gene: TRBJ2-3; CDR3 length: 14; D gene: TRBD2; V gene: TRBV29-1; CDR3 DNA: TGCAGCGTTGAAGGGCGGGAGCGCACAGATACGCAGTATTTT; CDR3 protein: CSVEGRERTDTQYF
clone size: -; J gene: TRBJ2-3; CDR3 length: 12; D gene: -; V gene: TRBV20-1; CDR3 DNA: TGCAGTGCTAGAGAGATCACAGATACGCAGTATTTT; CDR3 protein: CSAREITDTQYF
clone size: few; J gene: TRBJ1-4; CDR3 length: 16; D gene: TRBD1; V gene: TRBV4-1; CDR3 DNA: TGCGCCAGCAGCCAAAAGACAGGGGTCAATAATGAAAAACTGTTTTTT; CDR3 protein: CASSQKTGVNNEKLFF
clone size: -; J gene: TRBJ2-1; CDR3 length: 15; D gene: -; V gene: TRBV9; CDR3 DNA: TGTGCCAGCAGCGTAGCCGGGAGCCCCTACAATGAGCAGTTCTTC; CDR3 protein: CASSVAGSPYNEQFF
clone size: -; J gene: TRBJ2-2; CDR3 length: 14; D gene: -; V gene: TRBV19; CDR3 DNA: TGTGCCAGTACCCCGGGACAGAACACCGGGGAGCTGTTTTTT; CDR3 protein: CASTPGQNTGELFF
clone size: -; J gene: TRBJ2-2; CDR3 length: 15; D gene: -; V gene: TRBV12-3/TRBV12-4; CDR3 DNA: TGTGCCAGCAGTTACTCCTCCCTGAACACCGGGGAGCTGTTTTTT; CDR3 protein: CASSYSSLNTGELFF
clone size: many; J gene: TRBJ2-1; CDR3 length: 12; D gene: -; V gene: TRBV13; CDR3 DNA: TGTGCCAGCAGCCACAGAGGCTATGAGCAGTTCTTC; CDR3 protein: CASSHRGYEQFF
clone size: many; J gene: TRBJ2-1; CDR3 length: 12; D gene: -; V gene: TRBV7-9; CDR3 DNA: TGTGCCAGCAGCCCACGGACGGTTGAGCAGTTCTTC; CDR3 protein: CASSPRTVEQFF
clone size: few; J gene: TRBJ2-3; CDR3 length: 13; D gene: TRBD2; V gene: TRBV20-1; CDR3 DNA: TGCAGTGCGCCAGGACTAGGGACAGATACGCAGTATTTT; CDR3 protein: CSAPGLGTDTQYF
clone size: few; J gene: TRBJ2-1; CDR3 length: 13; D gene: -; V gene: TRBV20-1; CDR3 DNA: TGCAGTGCTAGTGGAGGACACTACAATGAGCAGTTCTTC; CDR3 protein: CSASGGHYNEQFF
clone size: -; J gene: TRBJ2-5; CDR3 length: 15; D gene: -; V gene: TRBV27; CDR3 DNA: TGTGCCAGCAGTACGAATCGGGGGGCAGGGGAGACCCAGTACTTC; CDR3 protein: CASSTNRGAGETQYF
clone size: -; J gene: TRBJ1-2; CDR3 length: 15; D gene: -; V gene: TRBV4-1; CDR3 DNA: TGCGCCAGCAGCCAAGTTTTGGCAGTCCCTTATGGCTACACCTTC; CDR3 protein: CASSQVLAVPYGYTF
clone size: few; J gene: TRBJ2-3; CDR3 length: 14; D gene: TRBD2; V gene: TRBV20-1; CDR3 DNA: TGCAGTGCTCCCGCAAGCGGGAGTAAAGATACGCAGTATTTT; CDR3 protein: CSAPASGSKDTQYF
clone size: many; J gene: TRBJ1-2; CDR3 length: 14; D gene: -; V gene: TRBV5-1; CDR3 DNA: TGCGCCAGCAGCGGCCTACAGGGAGGCTATGGCTACACCTTC; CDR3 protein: CASSGLQGGYGYTF
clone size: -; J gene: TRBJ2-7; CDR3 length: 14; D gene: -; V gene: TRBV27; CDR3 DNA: TGTGCCAGCAGTTTACGGGGTTTCGCCTACGAGCAGTACTTC; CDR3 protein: CASSLRGFAYEQYF
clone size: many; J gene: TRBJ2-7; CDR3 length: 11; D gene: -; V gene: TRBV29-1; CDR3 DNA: TGCAGCGTTCCTGAGGCCGGGGAGCAGTACTTC; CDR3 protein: CSVPEAGEQYF
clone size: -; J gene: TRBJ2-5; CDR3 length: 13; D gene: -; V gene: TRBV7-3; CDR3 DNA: TGTGCCAGCAGCTTCGCAGGGGGGGAGACCCAGTACTTC; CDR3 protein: CASSFAGGETQYF
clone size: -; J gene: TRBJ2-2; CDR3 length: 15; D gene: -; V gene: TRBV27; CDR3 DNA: TGTGCCAGCAGTTTTGGACCTTCGAACACCGGGGAGCTGTTTTTT; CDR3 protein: CASSFGPSNTGELFF
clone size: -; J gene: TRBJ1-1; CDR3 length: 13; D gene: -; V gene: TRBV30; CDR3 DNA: TGTGCCTGGAGAGCGGGTAGGAACACTGAAGCTTTCTTT; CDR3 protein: CAWRAGRNTEAFF
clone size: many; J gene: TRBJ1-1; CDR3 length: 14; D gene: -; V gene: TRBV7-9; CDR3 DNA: TGTGCCAGCAGCTTTTCGGGAATGAACACTGAAGCTTTCTTT; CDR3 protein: CASSFSGMNTEAFF
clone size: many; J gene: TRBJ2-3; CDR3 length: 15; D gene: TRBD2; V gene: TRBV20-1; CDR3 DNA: TGCAGTGCTCCCCAGAGCGGGAGGGCCACAGATACGCAGTATTTT; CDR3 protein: CSAPQSGRATDTQYF
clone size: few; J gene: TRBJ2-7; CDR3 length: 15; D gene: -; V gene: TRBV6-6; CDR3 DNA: TGTGCCAGCAGCCCCGGATTACGTAAGTTCTACGAGCAGTACTTC; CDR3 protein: CASSPGLRKFYEQYF
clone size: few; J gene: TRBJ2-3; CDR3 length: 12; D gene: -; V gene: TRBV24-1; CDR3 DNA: TGTGCCACCACCCGGGTGACAGATACGCAGTATTTT; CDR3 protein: CATTRVTDTQYF
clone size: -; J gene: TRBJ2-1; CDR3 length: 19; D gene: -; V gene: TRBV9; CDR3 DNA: TGTGCCAGCAGCGTAGACCCCACCGGGACCGGAGCCCTTTACAATGAGCAGTTCTTC; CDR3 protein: CASSVDPTGTGALYNEQFF
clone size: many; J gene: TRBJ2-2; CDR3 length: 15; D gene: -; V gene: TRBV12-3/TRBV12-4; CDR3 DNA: TGTGCCAGCAGTTTCGCAGGGGCCCACACCGGGGAGCTGTTTTTT; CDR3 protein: CASSFAGAHTGELFF
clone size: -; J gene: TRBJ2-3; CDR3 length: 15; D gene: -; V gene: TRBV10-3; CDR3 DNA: TGTGCCATCACTACCGGGACAAGGAGCACAGATACGCAGTATTTT; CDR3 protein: CAITTGTRSTDTQYF
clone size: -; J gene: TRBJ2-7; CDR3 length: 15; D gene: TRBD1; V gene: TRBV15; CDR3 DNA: TGTGCCACCAGCGGATGGACAGGGGGCTCCTACGAGCAGTACTTC; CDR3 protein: CATSGWTGGSYEQYF
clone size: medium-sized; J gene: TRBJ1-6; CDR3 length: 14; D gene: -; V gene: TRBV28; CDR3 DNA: TGTGCCAGCAGTCCCACCGGGGAAAATTCACCCCTCCACTTT; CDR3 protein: CASSPTGENSPLHF
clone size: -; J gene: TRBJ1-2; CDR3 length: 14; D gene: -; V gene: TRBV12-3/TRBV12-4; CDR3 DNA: TGTGCCAGCAGACCCCGGGAACCTAACTATGGCTACACCTTC; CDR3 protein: CASRPREPNYGYTF
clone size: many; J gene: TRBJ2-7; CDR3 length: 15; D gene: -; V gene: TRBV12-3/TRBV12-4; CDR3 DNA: TGTGCCAGCAGTCCCCGGGACTGGTACTCCTACGAGCAGTACTTC; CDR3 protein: CASSPRDWYSYEQYF
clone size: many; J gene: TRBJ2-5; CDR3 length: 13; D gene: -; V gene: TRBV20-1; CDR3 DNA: TGCAGTGCTAGCGGAGCGTACCAAGAGACCCAGTACTTC; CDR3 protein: CSASGAYQETQYF
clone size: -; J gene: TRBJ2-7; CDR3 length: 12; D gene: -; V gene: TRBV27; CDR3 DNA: TGTGCCAGCACCGCGAGCTCCTACGAGCAGTACTTC; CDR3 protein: CASTASSYEQYF
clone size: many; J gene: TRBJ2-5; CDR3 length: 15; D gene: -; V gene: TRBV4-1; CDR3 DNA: TGCGCCAGCAGCCAAGATGGGCAGACTAGGGAGACCCAGTACTTC; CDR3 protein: CASSQDGQTRETQYF
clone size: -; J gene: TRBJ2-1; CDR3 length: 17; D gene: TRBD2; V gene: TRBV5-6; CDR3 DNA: TGTGCCAGCAGCCCAGTAGCGGGAGGGCCTTTTCAAGATGAGCAGTTCTTC; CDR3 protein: CASSPVAGGPFQDEQFF
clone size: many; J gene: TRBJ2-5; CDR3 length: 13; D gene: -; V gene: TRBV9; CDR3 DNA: TGTGCCAGCTCCGGGAGCCCCATCGAGACCCAGTACTTC; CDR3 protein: CASSGSPIETQYF
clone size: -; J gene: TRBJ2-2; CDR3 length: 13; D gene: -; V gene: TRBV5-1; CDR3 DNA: TGCGCCAGCAGCTTGACAAGCTCCGGGGAGCTGTTTTTT; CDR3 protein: CASSLTSSGELFF
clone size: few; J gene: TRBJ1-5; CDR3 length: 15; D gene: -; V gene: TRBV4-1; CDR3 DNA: TGCGCCAGCAGCCAGCCTTCACTATCCAATCAGCCCCAGCATTTT; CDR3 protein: CASSQPSLSNQPQHF
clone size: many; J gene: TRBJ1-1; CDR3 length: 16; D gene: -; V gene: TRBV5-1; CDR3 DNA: TGCGCCAGCAGCTTGGGGCAGTTTGAGGTCGACACTGAAGCTTTCTTT; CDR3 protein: CASSLGQFEVDTEAFF
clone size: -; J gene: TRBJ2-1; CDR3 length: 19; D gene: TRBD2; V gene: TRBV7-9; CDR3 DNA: TGTGCCAGCAGCGGAGGTAAAGGTTTCGGGCTAGCGGGAGACAATGAGCAGTTCTTC; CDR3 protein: CASSGGKGFGLAGDNEQFF
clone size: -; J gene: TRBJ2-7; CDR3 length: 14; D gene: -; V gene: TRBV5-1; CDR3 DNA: TGCACCAGCAGCATGACCCGGGACTTTCACGAGCAGTACTTC; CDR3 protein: CTSSMTRDFHEQYF
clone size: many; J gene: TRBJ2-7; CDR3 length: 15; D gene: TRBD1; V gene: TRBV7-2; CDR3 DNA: TGTGCCAGCAGCTCCTCCGGGACAGGGATCTACGAGCAGTACTTC; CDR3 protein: CASSSSGTGIYEQYF
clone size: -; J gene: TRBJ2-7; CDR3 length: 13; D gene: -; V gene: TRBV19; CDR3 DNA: TGTGCCAGAAGTGCTGGGTTTGGCTACGAGCAGTACTTC; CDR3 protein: CARSAGFGYEQYF
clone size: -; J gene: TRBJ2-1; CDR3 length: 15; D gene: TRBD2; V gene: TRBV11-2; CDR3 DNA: TGTGCCAGCAGCTCACTAGCGGGCGCGTACAATGAGCAGTTCTTC; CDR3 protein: CASSSLAGAYNEQFF
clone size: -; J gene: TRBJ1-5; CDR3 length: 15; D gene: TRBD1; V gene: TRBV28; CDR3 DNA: TGTGCCAGCAATTACGGGACAGGGTTTTTTCAGCCCCAGCATTTT; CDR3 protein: CASNYGTGFFQPQHF
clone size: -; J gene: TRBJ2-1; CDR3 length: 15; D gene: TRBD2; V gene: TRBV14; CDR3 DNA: TGTGCCAGCAGCTACGGACTAGCGGGAGTTTATGAGCAGTTCTTC; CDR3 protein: CASSYGLAGVYEQFF
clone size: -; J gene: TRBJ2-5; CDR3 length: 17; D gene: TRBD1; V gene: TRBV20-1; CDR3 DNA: TGCAGTGCTAGATCCCAGGGCATACAGGGGGTGCGTGAGACCCAGTACTTC; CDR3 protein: CSARSQGIQGVRETQYF
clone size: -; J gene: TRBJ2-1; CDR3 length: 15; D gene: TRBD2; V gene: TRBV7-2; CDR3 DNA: TGTGCCAGCAGCTTTTTCGGGAGGGCCATAAATGAGCAGTTCTTC; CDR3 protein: CASSFFGRAINEQFF
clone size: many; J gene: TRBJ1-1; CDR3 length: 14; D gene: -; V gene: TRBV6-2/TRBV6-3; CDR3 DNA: TGTGCCAGCAGTTATGGGGAAGTGTTCACTGAAGCTTTCTTT; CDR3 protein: CASSYGEVFTEAFF
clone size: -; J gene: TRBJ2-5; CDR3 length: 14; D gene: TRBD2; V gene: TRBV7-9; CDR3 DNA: TGTGCCAGCACAGACCCGGGACTACAAGAGACCCAGTACTTC; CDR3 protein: CASTDPGLQETQYF
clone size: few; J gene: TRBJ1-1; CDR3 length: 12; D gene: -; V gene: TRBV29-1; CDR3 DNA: TGCAGCGCCCGAGGGGGTGAAACTGAAGCTTTCTTT; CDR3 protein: CSARGGETEAFF
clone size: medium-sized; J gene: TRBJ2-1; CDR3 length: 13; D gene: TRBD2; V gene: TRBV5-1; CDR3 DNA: TGCGCCAGCCGGACTAGCGGGACGAATGAGCAGTTCTTC; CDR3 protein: CASRTSGTNEQFF
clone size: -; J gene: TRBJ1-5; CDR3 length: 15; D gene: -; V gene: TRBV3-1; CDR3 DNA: TGTGCCAGCAGCCAATTCAACGGGCCCAATCAGCCCCAGCATTTT; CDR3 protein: CASSQFNGPNQPQHF
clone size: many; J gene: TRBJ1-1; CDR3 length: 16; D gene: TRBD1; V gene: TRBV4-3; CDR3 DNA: TGCGCCAGCAGTCGTGGCAGAGGGGGCTTTGGGACTGAAGCTTTCTTT; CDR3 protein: CASSRGRGGFGTEAFF
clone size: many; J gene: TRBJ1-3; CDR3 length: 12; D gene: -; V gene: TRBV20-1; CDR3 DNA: TGCAGTGCTAGGTCCCTGGAAAAGTCCATATATTTT; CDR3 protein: CSARSLEKSIYF
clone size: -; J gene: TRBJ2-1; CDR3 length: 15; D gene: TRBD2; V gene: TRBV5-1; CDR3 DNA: TGCGCCAGCAGCATGACTAGCGTCTCCTACAATGAGCAGTTCTTC; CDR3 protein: CASSMTSVSYNEQFF
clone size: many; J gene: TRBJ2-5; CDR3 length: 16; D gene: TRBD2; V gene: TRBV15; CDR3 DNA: TGTGCCACCAGCAGAGGGGCTAGCGGGTTCCAAGAGACCCAGTACTTC; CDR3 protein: CATSRGASGFQETQYF